These 3 T cell receptor beta chains came from one sample sequenced in a study of T cell responses to AZD1222 COVID-19 vaccine. Data came from immunoSEQ multiplex PCR; TCRdb stores just in-frame clones and leaves some out. The repertoire includes 90,000 to 150,000 clones, roughly 90% of them detected once, and 2% to 3% sits in the top ten. This specimen consisted of peripheral blood, obtained 28 days after the second AZD1222 dose. The receptor set was obtained from an adult who received the AZD1222 COVID-19 vaccine.

This clone was found once. This CDR3 reads CASSLGLGETEAFF. The DNA for the CDR3 is TGCGCCAGCAGCCTTGGCCTGGGGGAGACTGAAGCTTTCTTT. The chain carries TRBV4-3 and TRBJ1-1; tentative D call: TRBD1 (5 bases). Trimming stripped 4 bases from V and 5 bases from J, with 14 bases between. CDR3 length: 14 amino acids. Germline loops: CDR1 LGHNA, CDR2 YSLEER.

The chain couples TRBV9 to TRBJ2-3; perhaps TRBD2 as D (5 bases). The CDR3 totals 14 residues. Germline V CDR1 and CDR2: SGDLS, YYNGEE. With 0 bases removed from V and 4 bases from J, the gap between germline ends came to 9 bases. The chain's CDR3 is CASSVGSVADTQYF. The CDR3 DNA reads TGTGCCAGCAGCGTAGGTAGCGTGGCAGATACGCAGTATTTT.

To note about this clone: Other DNA variants within this sample encode the same CDR3. The chain employs TRBV6-2 or TRBV6-3 and TRBJ2-5; 11 nucleotides agree with TRBD1. This CDR3 spans 15 amino acids. Looked up from germline, CDR1 is MNHEY and CDR2 is SVGEGT. J gave up 5 bases and V 3 bases, and 5 bases lay outside the gene matches. This CDR3 reads CASSYRTGGLETQYF. As DNA, the CDR3 is TGTGCCAGCAGTTATCGGACAGGGGGCTTGGAGACCCAGTACTTC.